The rows below give T cell receptor beta chains drawn from one sample of a study of CD8 T cells in ankylosing spondylitis. TCRdb passed the 5' RACE reads through MiXCR, listing each CDR3 protein once. The sample shows over 700,000 distinct CDR3 sequences, about 20% of them seen only once. Sequenced sample: blood, either unsorted or a sorted T cell fraction (not recorded which). These receptors were taken from a male donor with ankylosing spondylitis. The CDR3 runs from the conserved cysteine through the conserved F or W. Each record gives: J gene, V gene, clone size, D gene, CDR3 protein, CDR3 DNA. The D gene is left open where the match is weak. Clone size appears in some rows only: once, few, many, or a class for an expanded clone.

J: TRBJ1-4
V: TRBV7-9
size: NA
D: NA
CDR3: CASSLAWGDEKLFF
DNA: TGTGCCAGCAGCTTAGCCTGGGGCGATGAAAAACTGTTTTTT

J: TRBJ1-2
V: TRBV6-1
size: NA
D: NA
CDR3: CASSTGGIANYGYTF
DNA: TGTGCCAGCAGCACGGGGGGGATAGCTAACTATGGCTACACCTTC

J: TRBJ1-5
V: TRBV5-1
size: NA
D: NA
CDR3: CASSLAGREDQPQHF
DNA: TGCGCCAGCAGCTTGGCCGGCAGGGAGGATCAGCCCCAGCATTTT

J: TRBJ2-1
V: TRBV7-8
size: many
D: NA
CDR3: CASSLGSRTASYNEQFF
DNA: TGTGCCAGCAGCTTAGGGTCCCGGACAGCCTCCTACAATGAGCAGTTCTTC

J: TRBJ2-1
V: TRBV7-3
size: few
D: NA
CDR3: CASSSDSRAYNEQFF
DNA: TGTGCCAGCAGCTCTGACAGCCGAGCCTACAATGAGCAGTTCTTC

J: TRBJ1-1
V: TRBV4-1
size: few
D: NA
CDR3: CASSQDFRQHMNTEAFF
DNA: TGCGCCAGCAGCCAAGACTTCCGACAACACATGAACACTGAAGCTTTCTTT

J: TRBJ2-5
V: TRBV4-3
size: NA
D: NA
CDR3: CASSQGTPGETQYF
DNA: TGCGCCAGCAGCCAAGGGACACCAGGCGAGACCCAGTACTTC

J: TRBJ1-1
V: TRBV27
size: NA
D: NA
CDR3: CASNPTGSFTEAFF
DNA: TGTGCCAGCAACCCTACAGGGAGTTTCACTGAAGCTTTCTTT

J: TRBJ1-2
V: TRBV7-2
size: few
D: NA
CDR3: CASSLYLDYGYTF
DNA: TGTGCCAGCAGCTTATATTTGGACTATGGCTACACCTTC

J: TRBJ1-2
V: TRBV12-3/TRBV12-4
size: many
D: NA
CDR3: CASSFGETPFGYTF
DNA: TGTGCCAGCAGTTTCGGCGAGACGCCCTTTGGCTACACCTTC

J: TRBJ2-1
V: TRBV29-1
size: NA
D: NA
CDR3: CSVEEVSYNEQFF
DNA: TGCAGCGTTGAAGAGGTGTCCTACAATGAGCAGTTCTTC

J: TRBJ2-1
V: TRBV12-3/TRBV12-4
size: few
D: NA
CDR3: CASRFRDSPSHEQFF
DNA: TGTGCCAGCAGATTCCGGGACTCGCCGAGTCATGAGCAGTTCTTC

J: TRBJ2-7
V: TRBV29-1
size: many
D: TRBD2
CDR3: CSVRSPGLAVTYEQYF
DNA: TGCAGCGTTCGAAGCCCGGGACTAGCAGTAACCTACGAGCAGTACTTC

J: TRBJ2-7
V: TRBV30
size: few
D: NA
CDR3: CAWSTSTQWEQYF
DNA: TGTGCCTGGAGTACCTCGACACAGTGGGAGCAGTACTTC

J: TRBJ1-6
V: TRBV5-1
size: few
D: TRBD1
CDR3: CASAPGDSISYNSPLHF
DNA: TGCGCCAGCGCCCCCGGGGACAGCATTTCCTATAATTCACCCCTCCACTTT

J: TRBJ2-3
V: TRBV11-3
size: NA
D: NA
CDR3: CASSSLARPSTDTQYF
DNA: TGTGCCAGCAGCTCTTTAGCAAGACCTAGCACAGATACGCAGTATTTT

J: TRBJ1-2
V: TRBV12-3/TRBV12-4
size: NA
D: NA
CDR3: CASSFDRIVYNF
DNA: TGTGCCAGCAGTTTCGACAGGATCGTCTATAACTTC

J: TRBJ1-5
V: TRBV10-3
size: NA
D: TRBD1
CDR3: CAIGTGYSNQPQHF
DNA: TGTGCCATTGGGACAGGCTATAGCAATCAGCCCCAGCATTTT

J: TRBJ1-3
V: TRBV25-1
size: many
D: NA
CDR3: CASSEYGRGNGNTIYF
DNA: TGTGCCAGCAGTGAATACGGAAGGGGGAATGGAAACACCATATATTTT

J: TRBJ2-7
V: TRBV29-1
size: NA
D: TRBD2
CDR3: CSVEDPGRAYEQYF
DNA: TGCAGCGTTGAAGATCCGGGGAGGGCCTACGAGCAGTACTTC

J: TRBJ2-5
V: TRBV9
size: NA
D: NA
CDR3: CASSDGTPEETQYF
DNA: TGTGCCAGCAGCGACGGGACCCCGGAAGAGACCCAGTACTTC

J: TRBJ2-7
V: TRBV4-2
size: few
D: NA
CDR3: CASSPGESGYEQYF
DNA: TGTGCCAGCAGCCCAGGAGAATCGGGCTACGAGCAGTACTTC

J: TRBJ2-7
V: TRBV12-3/TRBV12-4
size: NA
D: TRBD2
CDR3: CASSLEVQSSGAYEQYF
DNA: TGTGCCAGCAGTTTAGAGGTCCAGTCTAGCGGGGCTTACGAGCAGTACTTC

J: TRBJ2-1
V: TRBV7-2
size: NA
D: NA
CDR3: CASSLALGTWEFF
DNA: TGTGCCAGCAGCTTAGCTTTGGGGACTTGGGAGTTCTTC

J: TRBJ1-1
V: TRBV10-3
size: NA
D: TRBD1
CDR3: CAISESRGPNTEAFF
DNA: TGTGCCATCAGTGAGTCGAGGGGGCCGAACACTGAAGCTTTCTTT

J: TRBJ1-5
V: TRBV12-3/TRBV12-4
size: few
D: NA
CDR3: CASSLGFTQPQHF
DNA: TGTGCCAGCAGCCTGGGCTTTACGCAGCCCCAGCATTTT

J: TRBJ2-7
V: TRBV20-1
size: NA
D: NA
CDR3: CSARDLESSYEQYF
DNA: TGCAGTGCTAGAGATCTTGAGAGCTCCTACGAGCAGTACTTC

J: TRBJ1-5
V: TRBV6-1
size: NA
D: TRBD1
CDR3: CASSVDRARSQPQHF
DNA: TGTGCCAGCAGTGTCGACAGGGCGCGGAGTCAGCCCCAGCATTTT

J: TRBJ1-1
V: TRBV7-9
size: many
D: NA
CDR3: CASSFPLNTEAFF
DNA: TGTGCCAGCAGCTTCCCCCTAAACACTGAAGCTTTCTTT

J: TRBJ2-7
V: TRBV10-3
size: many
D: TRBD1
CDR3: CAISEPGQGVTYEQYF
DNA: TGTGCCATCAGTGAGCCCGGACAGGGGGTGACCTACGAGCAGTACTTC

J: TRBJ2-3
V: TRBV28
size: NA
D: NA
CDR3: CASSEAHTQYF
DNA: TGTGCCAGCAGTGAGGCTCATACGCAGTATTTT

J: TRBJ2-1
V: TRBV11-1
size: few
D: TRBD2
CDR3: CASSLGLAGAGLYNEQFF
DNA: TGTGCCAGCAGCTTAGGGCTAGCGGGAGCGGGCCTATACAATGAGCAGTTCTTC

J: TRBJ2-1
V: TRBV6-1
size: few
D: TRBD2
CDR3: CASSTGLAADNEQFF
DNA: TGTGCCAGCAGTACCGGACTAGCGGCAGACAATGAGCAGTTCTTC

J: TRBJ2-1
V: TRBV12-3/TRBV12-4
size: NA
D: NA
CDR3: CASSYRVGVYNEQFF
DNA: TGTGCCAGCAGTTACAGGGTGGGAGTCTACAATGAGCAGTTCTTC

J: TRBJ1-2
V: TRBV5-1
size: NA
D: TRBD1
CDR3: CASSQTGYGANYGYTF
DNA: TGCGCCAGCAGCCAGACAGGGTACGGGGCTAACTATGGCTACACCTTC

J: TRBJ1-4
V: TRBV12-3/TRBV12-4
size: many
D: NA
CDR3: CASSLKANINEKLFF
DNA: TGTGCCAGCAGTTTAAAGGCGAATATAAATGAAAAACTGTTTTTT

J: TRBJ2-7
V: TRBV9
size: NA
D: NA
CDR3: CASSGGTRDYEQYF
DNA: TGTGCCAGCAGCGGCGGGACAAGAGACTACGAGCAGTACTTC

J: TRBJ2-7
V: TRBV7-8
size: few
D: TRBD1
CDR3: CASSLAEGQGNSYEQYF
DNA: TGTGCCAGCAGCTTAGCGGAGGGACAGGGTAACTCCTACGAGCAGTACTTC

J: TRBJ1-5
V: TRBV12-3/TRBV12-4
size: NA
D: TRBD1
CDR3: CASSSGTGPGQPQHF
DNA: TGTGCCAGCAGCTCCGGGACAGGGCCAGGGCAGCCCCAGCATTTT

J: TRBJ2-4
V: TRBV20-1
size: NA
D: NA
CDR3: CSARDSGPPGNIQYF
DNA: TGCAGTGCTAGAGATTCCGGACCCCCGGGAAACATTCAGTACTTC

J: TRBJ2-7
V: TRBV25-1
size: few
D: NA
CDR3: CASSDLGRYEQYF
DNA: TGTGCCAGCAGTGACTTGGGGAGATACGAGCAGTACTTC

J: TRBJ2-5
V: TRBV2
size: few
D: NA
CDR3: CASSPDGGTQYF
DNA: TGTGCCAGCAGTCCGGACGGAGGAACCCAGTACTTC